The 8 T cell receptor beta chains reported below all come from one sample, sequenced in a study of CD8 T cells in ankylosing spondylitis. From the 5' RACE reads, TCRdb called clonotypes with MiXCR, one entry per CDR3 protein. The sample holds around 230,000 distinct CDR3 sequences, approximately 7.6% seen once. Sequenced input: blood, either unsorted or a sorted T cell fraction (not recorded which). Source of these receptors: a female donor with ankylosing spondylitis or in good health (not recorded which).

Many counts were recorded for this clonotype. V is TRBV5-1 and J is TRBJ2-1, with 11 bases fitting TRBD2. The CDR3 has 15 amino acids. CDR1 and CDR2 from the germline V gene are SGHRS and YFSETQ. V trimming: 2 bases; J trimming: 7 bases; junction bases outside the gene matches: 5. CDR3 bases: TGCGCCAGCAGCTTCACTAGCGGGAGTAAAAATGAGCAGTTCTTC. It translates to CASSFTSGSKNEQFF.

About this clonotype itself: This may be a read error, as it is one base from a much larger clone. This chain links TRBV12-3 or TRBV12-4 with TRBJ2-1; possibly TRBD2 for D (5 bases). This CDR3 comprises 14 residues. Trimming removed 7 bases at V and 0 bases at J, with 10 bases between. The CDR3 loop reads CASMAAASYNEQFF. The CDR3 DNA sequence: TGTGCCAGCATGGCAGCGGCCTCCTACAATGAGCAGTTCTTC.

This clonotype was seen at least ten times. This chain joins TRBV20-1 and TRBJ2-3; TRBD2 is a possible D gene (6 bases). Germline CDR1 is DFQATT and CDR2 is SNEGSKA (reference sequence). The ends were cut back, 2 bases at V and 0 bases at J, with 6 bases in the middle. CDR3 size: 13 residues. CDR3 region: CSARSGSTDTQYF. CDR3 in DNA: TGCAGTGCTAGAAGCGGGAGCACAGATACGCAGTATTTT.

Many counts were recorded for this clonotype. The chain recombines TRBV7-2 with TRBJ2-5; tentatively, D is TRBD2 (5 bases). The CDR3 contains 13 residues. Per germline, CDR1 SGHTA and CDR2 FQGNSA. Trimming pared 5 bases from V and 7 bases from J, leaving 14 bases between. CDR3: CASSLSEDLTQYF. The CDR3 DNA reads TGTGCCAGCAGCCTTAGCGAGGACTTGACCCAGTACTTC.

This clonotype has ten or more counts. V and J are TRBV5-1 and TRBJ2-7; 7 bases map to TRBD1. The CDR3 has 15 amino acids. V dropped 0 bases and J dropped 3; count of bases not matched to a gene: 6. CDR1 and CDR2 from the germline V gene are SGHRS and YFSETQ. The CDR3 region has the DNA TGCGCCAGCAGCTTGGGGACAGGTCACTACTACGAGCAGTACTTC. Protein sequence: CASSLGTGHYYEQYF.

CDR3 loop: CASSFFPYNEQFF. The CDR3 region has the DNA TGTGCCAGCAGCTTTTTCCCCTACAATGAGCAGTTCTTC. The V gene is TRBV7-9, the J gene TRBJ2-1; no clear D gene. V dropped 3 bases and J dropped 2 bases, with 5 bases sitting between them. Per germline, CDR1 SEHNR and CDR2 FQNEAQ (reference sequence). The CDR3 loop spans 13 amino acids.

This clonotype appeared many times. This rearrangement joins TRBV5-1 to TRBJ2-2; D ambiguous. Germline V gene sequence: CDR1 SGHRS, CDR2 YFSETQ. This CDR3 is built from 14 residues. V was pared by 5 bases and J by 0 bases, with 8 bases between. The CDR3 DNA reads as TGCGCCAGCAGGTGGACGGCGAACACCGGGGAGCTGTTTTTT. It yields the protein CASRWTANTGELFF.

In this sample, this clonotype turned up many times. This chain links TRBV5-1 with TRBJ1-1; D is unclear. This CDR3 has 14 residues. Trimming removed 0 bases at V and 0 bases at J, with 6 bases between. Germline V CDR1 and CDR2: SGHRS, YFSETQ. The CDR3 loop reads CASSLDSLNTEAFF. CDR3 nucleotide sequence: TGCGCCAGCAGCTTGGACAGCCTGAACACTGAAGCTTTCTTT.